The 27 T cell receptor beta chains listed next were all sequenced from one sample in a study of T cell responses to AZD1222 COVID-19 vaccine. The assay was immunoSEQ multiplex PCR, and TCRdb's table has in-frame clones only and misses some. This table has approximately 150,000 clones, 90% to 95% appearing once. The source material was peripheral blood, sampled on day 0 of MenACWY control vaccination. The origin of the receptors is an adult in good health.

The chain joins TRBV6-1 to TRBJ1-5; D not certain. Germline loops: CDR1 MNHNS, CDR2 SASEGT. The ends were cut back, 1 base at V and 1 base at J, with 5 bases in the middle. The CDR3 contains 14 residues. The CDR3 spells CASSEGGSNQPQHF. In DNA, the CDR3 is TGTGCCAGCAGTGAAGGCGGAAGCAATCAGCCCCAGCATTTT.

The chain is built from TRBV19 and TRBJ2-7, with 13 bases matching TRBD2. Germline loops: CDR1 LNHDA, CDR2 SQIVND (reference sequence). The CDR3 runs to 18 residues. V lost 5 bases and J lost 3; bases outside the gene matches: 13. This chain's CDR3 is CASSAMGTSGIAIYEQYF. DNA of the CDR3: TGTGCCAGTAGTGCCATGGGGACTAGCGGGATTGCCATCTACGAGCAGTACTTC.

The chain employs TRBV28 and TRBJ1-3; D gene ambiguous. The CDR3 sequence is 14 residues long. V was trimmed by 3 bases and J by 3 bases, leaving 9 bases between them. CDR1 is MDHEN, CDR2 SYDVKM, per germline. The CDR3 here is CASSFWADGNTIYF. CDR3 nucleotide sequence: TGTGCCAGCAGTTTCTGGGCGGATGGAAACACCATATATTTT.

The chain joins TRBV19 to TRBJ2-5; 9 nucleotides agree with TRBD2. J lost 5 bases, V lost 6 bases, and 7 bases had no gene match. The V gene's germline CDR1 is LNHDA and CDR2 SQIVND (reference sequence). This CDR3 spans 14 amino acids. The CDR3 DNA reads as TGTGCCAGTAGCCCTGGGAGCGGGAGGGAGACCCAGTACTTC. Its translation is CASSPGSGRETQYF.

This clone was seen just once. The chain has TRBV5-1 and TRBJ2-5, with 9 bases identical to TRBD2. With 0 bases clipped from V and 10 bases from J, the junction kept 4 bases outside the gene matches. Germline V gives CDR1 SGHRS, CDR2 YFSETQ. This CDR3 region has 13 residues. The CDR3 DNA follows: TGCGCCAGCAGCTTGGTACTAGCGGGCCACCAGTACTTC. It encodes CASSLVLAGHQYF.

This clone is a singleton in its sample. The chain uses TRBV3-1 (or the pseudogene TRBV3-2) and TRBJ1-3; D is undetermined. This CDR3 contains 15 residues. Germline V gene sequence: CDR1 LGHDT, CDR2 YNNKEL (reference sequence). V was trimmed by 0 bases and J by 3 bases, leaving 9 bases between them. CDR3 in DNA: TGTGCCAGCAGCCAAGATACGGCAGATGGAAACACCATATATTTT. It encodes CASSQDTADGNTIYF.

This clone was detected once. V gene TRBV28 combines with J gene TRBJ2-7; D call uncertain. The V gene's germline CDR1 is MDHEN and CDR2 SYDVKM. The CDR3 length is 13 residues. Deletions cut 6 bases from V and 3 bases from J, with 12 bases between. The CDR3 nucleotides are TGTGCCAGCAGCTTAAGCCCGAACTACGAGCAGTACTTC. As protein: CASSLSPNYEQYF.

Comments on this clone: Other DNA sequences within the sample encode an identical CDR3. J is TRBJ2-7 and V is TRBV3-1 (or the pseudogene TRBV3-2); TRBD2 matches at 7 bases. With V trimmed by 3 bases and J by 6 bases, 8 bases remained unmatched. Germline V gene sequence: CDR1 LGHDT, CDR2 YNNKEL (reference sequence). The CDR3 is 14 residues long. The CDR3 protein is CASSHGGRATEQYF. CDR3 DNA: TGTGCCAGCAGCCACGGTGGGAGGGCAACCGAGCAGTACTTC.

The rearrangement links TRBV5-1 to TRBJ1-1, with 9 positions matching TRBD1. From germline, CDR1 is SGHRS and CDR2 YFSETQ. The CDR3 extends over 14 amino acids. With 4 bases clipped from V and 4 bases from J, the junction kept 5 bases outside the gene matches. This CDR3 reads CASSVQTGGTEAFF. As DNA, the CDR3 is TGCGCCAGCAGCGTCCAGACAGGGGGCACTGAAGCTTTCTTT.

This chain connects TRBV6-5 to TRBJ1-6; unclear D gene. The germline CDR1 and CDR2 sequences are MNHEY and SVGAGI. V lost 7 bases, J lost 0 bases, and 4 bases lay in between. The CDR3 covers 13 residues. In DNA, the CDR3 is TGTGCCAGCACGAGCTCCTATAATTCACCCCTCCACTTT. Amino acid sequence: CASTSSYNSPLHF.

This clone came up once. The CDR3 nucleotides read TGTGCCAGCAGCCTAGACCGGAACACTGAAGCTTTCTTT. Residues: CASSLDRNTEAFF. J is TRBJ1-1 and V is TRBV7-3, with D unresolved. Trimming removed 5 bases at V and 1 base at J, with 8 bases between. The germline gives CDR1 SGHTA, CDR2 FQGTGA. This CDR3 comprises 13 residues.

The chain recombines TRBV19 with TRBJ1-5, with D tentatively TRBD1 (6 bases). Looked up from germline, CDR1 is LNHDA and CDR2 is SQIVND (reference sequence). The length of the CDR3 is 14 residues. V was clipped by 5 bases and J by 6 bases, with 14 bases between them. CDR3 nucleotides: TGTGCCAGTAGTTCAGCGGGGGCCGTTCAGCCCCAGCATTTT. Its translation is CASSSAGAVQPQHF.

This clone was found once. The rearrangement links TRBV19 to TRBJ1-1; TRBD1 matches 9 bases. The CDR3 is 12 residues long. Germline loops: CDR1 LNHDA, CDR2 SQIVND (reference sequence). Losses at the gene ends were 3 bases for V and 10 bases for J; bases not matched to a gene: 3. DNA for the CDR3: TGTGCCAGTAGTATGGACAGGGGTTTAGCTTTCTTT. Translating it yields CASSMDRGLAFF.

V and J are TRBV10-2 and TRBJ1-1; D gene uncertain. This CDR3 comprises 14 residues. The germline V gene encodes CDR1 WSHSY and CDR2 SAAADI. The germline V and J ends were trimmed by 4 bases and 1 base, with 10 bases remaining between them. CDR3: CASSVRIGNTEAFF. Here the CDR3 DNA reads TGCGCCAGCAGTGTCAGGATTGGGAACACTGAAGCTTTCTTT.

The chain has TRBV5-1 and TRBJ1-1; D gene unclear. CDR1 SGHRS and CDR2 YFSETQ come from the germline V gene. CDR3 size: 15 residues. V lost 5 bases to trimming and J lost 0 bases, with 14 bases between them. CDR3 protein: CASSSMPEMNTEAFF. The CDR3 DNA reads as TGCGCCAGCAGTTCGATGCCGGAGATGAACACTGAAGCTTTCTTT. Drawing the rest from reference TRBV5-1 and TRBJ1-1, the complete variable domain is KAGVTQTPRYLIKTRGQQVTLSCSPISGHRSVSWYQQTPGQGLQFLFEYFSETQRNKGNFPGRFSGRQFSNSRSEMNVSTLELGDSALYLCASSSMPEMNTEAFFGQGTRLTVV.

The V gene is TRBV28, the J gene TRBJ1-2, with TRBD1 as a possible D gene (6 bases). The germline CDR1 and CDR2 sequences are MDHEN and SYDVKM. The CDR3 sequence is 13 residues long. V was trimmed by 11 bases and J by 6 bases, leaving 19 bases between them. The CDR3 nucleotides read TGTGCCTCCCGAACCGGGACATATCATGGCTACACCTTC. Residues: CASRTGTYHGYTF.

CDR3: CASSEVVAGRYEQYF. The DNA of the CDR3 is TGCGCCAGCAGTGAGGTAGTAGCGGGAAGGTACGAGCAGTACTTC. The V gene is TRBV10-2, the J gene TRBJ2-7; 8 bases agree with TRBD2. Germline CDR1 is WSHSY and CDR2 is SAAADI. This CDR3 contains 15 residues. Losses at the gene ends were 2 bases for V and 4 bases for J; bases not matched to a gene: 7.

V usage is TRBV24-1 and J usage is TRBJ1-2, with D hard to call. CDR1 is KGHDR, CDR2 SFDVKD, per germline. The CDR3 is 12 amino acids. The V end lost 4 bases, the J end lost 7 bases, and 9 bases lay between the germline ends. The CDR3: CATSENGGGYTF. The CDR3 DNA sequence: TGTGCCACCAGTGAGAACGGAGGTGGCTACACCTTC.

The chain has TRBV11-2 and TRBJ2-1, with 7 bases aligning to TRBD2. The CDR3 extends over 17 amino acids. V was clipped by 0 bases and J by 5 bases; unmatched bases: 10. Looked up from germline, CDR1 is SGHAT and CDR2 is FQNNGV. CDR3 nucleotides: TGTGCCAGCAGCTTAGAGATCCCCCTAGCGGCCGACAATGAGCAGTTCTTC. It yields the protein CASSLEIPLAADNEQFF.

The V and J genes are TRBV10-3 and TRBJ1-5; D remains ambiguous. CDR1 and CDR2 (germline): ENHRY, SYGVKD. Trimming stripped 3 bases from V and 0 bases from J, with 18 bases between. The CDR3 sequence is 18 residues long. The CDR3 DNA sequence: TGTGCCATCAGTGAAACATCACCTCGTGAATATAGCAATCAGCCCCAGCATTTT. Protein: CAISETSPREYSNQPQHF.

Note on this clone: The germline gene is not matched at one end of the junction; a read error may be the cause. The chain recombines TRBV5-1 with TRBJ2-3; D tentatively fits TRBD1 or TRBD2 (5 bases each). Per germline, CDR1 SGHRS and CDR2 YFSETQ. The CDR3 runs 14 residues. The CDR3 DNA follows: TGCGCCAGCAGGTTGGGACGTAGCACAGATACGCAGTATTTT. Translation gives CASRLGRSTDTQYF.

This clone was observed a single time. CDR3 in DNA: TGTGCCAGTAGTACCGGGAGGGCGGAGAACACTGAAGCTTTCTTT. It translates to CASSTGRAENTEAFF. The chain links TRBV19 to TRBJ1-1; D unresolved. This CDR3 comprises 15 residues. Germline assignment: CDR1 LNHDA and CDR2 SQIVND (reference sequence). The V and J ends lost 4 bases and 1 base respectively, with 13 bases between them.

The chain links TRBV9 to TRBJ2-2; 8 bases match TRBD1. The J segment lost 6 bases and the V segment lost 4 bases, leaving 5 bases of the junction unmatched. Looked up from germline, CDR1 is SGDLS and CDR2 is YYNGEE. This CDR3 comprises 14 residues. The CDR3 DNA reads TGTGCCAGCAGCTCCGGACAGGGTCCCGGGGAGCTGTTTTTT. It translates to CASSSGQGPGELFF.

The chain links TRBV15 to TRBJ1-2; 8 bases are shared with TRBD1. Germline loops: CDR1 LNHNV, CDR2 YYDKDF (reference sequence). V shed 2 bases, J shed 5 bases, and the junction held 7 bases outside the gene matches. This CDR3 is 15 amino acids long. CDR3 DNA: TGTGCCACCAGCAGATCCCCCGGGACAGGATATGGCTACACCTTC. This encodes CATSRSPGTGYGYTF.

This rearrangement joins TRBV7-9 to TRBJ2-1, with TRBD1 matching 8 bases. This CDR3 region has 14 residues. The V gene end was trimmed by 4 bases and the J gene end by 3 bases; junction bases not matched to a gene: 2. CDR1 SEHNR and CDR2 FQNEAQ come from the germline V gene (reference sequence). The CDR3 spells CASSWGQDYNEQFF. The CDR3 DNA is TGTGCCAGCAGCTGGGGACAGGACTACAATGAGCAGTTCTTC.

The chain couples TRBV27 to TRBJ2-5; 9 bases fit TRBD1. CDR1 is MNHEY and CDR2 is SMNVEV in the germline V gene (reference sequence). V shed 5 bases, J shed 5 bases, and the junction held 9 bases outside the gene matches. The CDR3 length is 15 residues. CDR3 residues: CASSPGQGLRETQYF. CDR3 DNA sequence: TGTGCCAGCAGTCCGGGACAGGGTCTAAGGGAGACCCAGTACTTC.

This chain connects TRBV7-9 to TRBJ1-5; TRBD1 is a possible D gene (5 bases). The CDR3 sequence is 13 residues long. Germline CDR1 and CDR2: SEHNR and FQNEAQ (reference sequence). The V and J ends lost 4 bases and 4 bases respectively, with 8 bases between them. The CDR3 loop reads CASSSTGNQPQHF. CDR3 nucleotide sequence: TGTGCCAGCAGCTCCACAGGAAATCAGCCCCAGCATTTT.